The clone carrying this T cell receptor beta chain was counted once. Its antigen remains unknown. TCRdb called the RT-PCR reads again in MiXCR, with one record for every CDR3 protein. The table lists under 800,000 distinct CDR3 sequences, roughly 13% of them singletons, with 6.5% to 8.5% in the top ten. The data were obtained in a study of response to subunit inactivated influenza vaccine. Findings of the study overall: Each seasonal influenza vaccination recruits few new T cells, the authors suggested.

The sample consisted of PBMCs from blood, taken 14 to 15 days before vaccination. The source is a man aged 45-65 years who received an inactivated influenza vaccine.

The CDR3 protein is CASSQDRYRGLGKLFF. CDR3 DNA sequence: TGCGCCAGCAGCCAAGATCGGTACAGGGGGCTCGGAAAACTGTTTTTT. This rearrangement joins TRBV4-3 to TRBJ1-4; 9 bases are shared with TRBD1. Germline CDR1 reads LGHNA; CDR2 reads YSLEER. The length of the CDR3 is 16 residues. V lost 0 bases and J lost 10; bases outside the gene matches: 9.